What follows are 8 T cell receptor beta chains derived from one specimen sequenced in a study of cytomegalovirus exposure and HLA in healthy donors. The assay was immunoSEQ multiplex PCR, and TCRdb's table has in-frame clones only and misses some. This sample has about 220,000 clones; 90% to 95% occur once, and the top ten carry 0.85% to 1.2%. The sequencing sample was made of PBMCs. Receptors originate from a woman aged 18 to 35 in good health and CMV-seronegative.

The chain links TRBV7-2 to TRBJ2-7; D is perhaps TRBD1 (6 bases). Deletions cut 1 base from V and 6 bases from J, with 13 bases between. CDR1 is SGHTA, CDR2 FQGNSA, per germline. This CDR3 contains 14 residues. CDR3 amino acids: CASSLDQGNAEQYF. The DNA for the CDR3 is TGTGCCAGCAGCTTAGACCAGGGGAATGCCGAGCAGTACTTC.

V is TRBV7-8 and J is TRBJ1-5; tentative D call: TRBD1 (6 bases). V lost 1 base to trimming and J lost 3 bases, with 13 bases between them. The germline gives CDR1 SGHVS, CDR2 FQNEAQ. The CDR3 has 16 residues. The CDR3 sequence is CASSLVSSGANQPQHF. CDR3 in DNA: TGTGCCAGCAGCTTAGTCTCCTCAGGGGCCAATCAGCCCCAGCATTTT. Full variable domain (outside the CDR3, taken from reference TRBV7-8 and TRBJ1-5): GAGVSQSPRYKVAKRGQDVALRCDPISGHVSLFWYQQALGQGPEFLTYFQNEAQLDKSGLPSDRFFAERPEGSVSTLKIQRTQQEDSAVYLCASSLVSSGANQPQHFGDGTRLSIL.

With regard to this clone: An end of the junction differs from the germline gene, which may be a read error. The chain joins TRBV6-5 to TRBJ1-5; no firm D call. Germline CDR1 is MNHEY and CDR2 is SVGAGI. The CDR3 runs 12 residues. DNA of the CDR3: TGTGCCAGCAGTCACTCTGCGGGGCCCCAGCATTTT. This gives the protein CASSHSAGPQHF.

The CDR3 here is CASSLVSGGFQPQHF. CDR3 in DNA: TGCGCCAGCAGCTTGGTTTCTGGGGGGTTTCAGCCCCAGCATTTT. V is TRBV5-1 and J is TRBJ1-5; TRBD1 might be the D (5 bases). The germline V gene has CDR1 SGHRS and CDR2 YFSETQ. The CDR3 is 15 amino acids. V was clipped by 0 bases and J by 6 bases, with 13 bases between them.

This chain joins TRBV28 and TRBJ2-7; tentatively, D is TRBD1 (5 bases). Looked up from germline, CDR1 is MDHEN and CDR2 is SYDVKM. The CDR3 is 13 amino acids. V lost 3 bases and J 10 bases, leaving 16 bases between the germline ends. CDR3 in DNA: TGTGCCAGCAGTTTTTATGCCCACCAGGGACAGTACTTC. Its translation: CASSFYAHQGQYF.

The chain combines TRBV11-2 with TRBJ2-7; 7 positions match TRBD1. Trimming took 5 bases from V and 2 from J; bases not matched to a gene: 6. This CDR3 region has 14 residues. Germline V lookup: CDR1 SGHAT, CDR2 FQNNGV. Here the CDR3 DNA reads TGTGCCAGCAGCATCTCAGGGACAGCCTACGAGCAGTACTTC. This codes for CASSISGTAYEQYF. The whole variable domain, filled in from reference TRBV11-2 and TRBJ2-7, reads EAGVAQSPRYKIIEKRQSVAFWCNPISGHATLYWYQQILGQGPKLLIQFQNNGVVDDSQLPKDRFSAERLKGVDSTLKIQPAKLEDSAVYLCASSISGTAYEQYFGPGTRLTVT.

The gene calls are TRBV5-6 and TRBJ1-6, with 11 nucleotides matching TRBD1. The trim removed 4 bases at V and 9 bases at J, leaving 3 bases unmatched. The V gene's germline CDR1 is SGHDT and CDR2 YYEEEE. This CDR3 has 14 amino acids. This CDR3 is CASSMGTGGSPLHF. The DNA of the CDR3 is TGTGCCAGCAGCATGGGGACAGGGGGTTCACCCCTCCACTTT.

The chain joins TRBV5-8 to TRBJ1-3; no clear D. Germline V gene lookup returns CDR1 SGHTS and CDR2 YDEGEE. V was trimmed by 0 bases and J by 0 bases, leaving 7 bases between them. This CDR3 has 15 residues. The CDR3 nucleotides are TGTGCCAGCAGCTTGGAGTCGGGCTCTGGAAACACCATATATTTT. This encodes CASSLESGSGNTIYF.